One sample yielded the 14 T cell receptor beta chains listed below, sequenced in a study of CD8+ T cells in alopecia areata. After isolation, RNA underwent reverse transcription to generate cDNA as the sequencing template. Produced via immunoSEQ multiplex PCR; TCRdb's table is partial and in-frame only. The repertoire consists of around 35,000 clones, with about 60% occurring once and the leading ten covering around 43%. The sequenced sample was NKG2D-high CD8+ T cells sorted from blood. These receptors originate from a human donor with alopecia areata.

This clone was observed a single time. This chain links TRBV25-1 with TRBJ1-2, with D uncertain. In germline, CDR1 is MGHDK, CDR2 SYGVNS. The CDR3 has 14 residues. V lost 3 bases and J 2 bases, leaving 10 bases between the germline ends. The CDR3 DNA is TGTGCCAGCAGTGATCGTGGTCCGAACTATGGCTACACCTTC. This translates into CASSDRGPNYGYTF.

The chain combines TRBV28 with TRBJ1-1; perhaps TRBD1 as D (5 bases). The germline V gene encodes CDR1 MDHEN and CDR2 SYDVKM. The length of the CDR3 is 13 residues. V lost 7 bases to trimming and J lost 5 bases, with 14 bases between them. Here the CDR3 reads CASKGFGGTEAFF. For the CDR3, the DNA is TGTGCCAGCAAGGGCTTCGGGGGGACTGAAGCTTTCTTT.

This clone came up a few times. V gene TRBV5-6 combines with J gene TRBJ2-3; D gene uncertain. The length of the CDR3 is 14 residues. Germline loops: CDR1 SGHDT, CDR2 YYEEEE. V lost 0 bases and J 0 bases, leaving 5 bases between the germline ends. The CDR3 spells CASSLGISTDTQYF. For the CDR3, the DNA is TGTGCCAGCAGCTTGGGCATTAGCACAGATACGCAGTATTTT.

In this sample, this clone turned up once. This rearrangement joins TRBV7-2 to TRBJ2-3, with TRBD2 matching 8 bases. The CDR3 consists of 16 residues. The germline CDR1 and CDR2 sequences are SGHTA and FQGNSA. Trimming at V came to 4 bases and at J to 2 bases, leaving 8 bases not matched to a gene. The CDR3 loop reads CASSSLAGYPTDTQYF. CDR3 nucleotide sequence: TGTGCCAGCAGCTCGTTAGCGGGATATCCCACAGATACGCAGTATTTT.

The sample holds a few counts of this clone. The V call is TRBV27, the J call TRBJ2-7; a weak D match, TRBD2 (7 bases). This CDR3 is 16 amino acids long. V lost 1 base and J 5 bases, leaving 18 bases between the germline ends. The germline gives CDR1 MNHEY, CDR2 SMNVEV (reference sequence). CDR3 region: CASSLLGGGRLDEQYF. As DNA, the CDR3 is TGTGCCAGCAGTTTATTGGGGGGCGGGAGACTGGACGAGCAGTACTTC.

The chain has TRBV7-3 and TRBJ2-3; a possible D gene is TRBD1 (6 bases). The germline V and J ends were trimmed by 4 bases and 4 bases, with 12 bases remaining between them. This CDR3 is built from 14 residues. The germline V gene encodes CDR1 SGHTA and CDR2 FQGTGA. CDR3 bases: TGTGCCAGCAGCTCCCAACAGGGACCAGATACGCAGTATTTT. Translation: CASSSQQGPDTQYF.

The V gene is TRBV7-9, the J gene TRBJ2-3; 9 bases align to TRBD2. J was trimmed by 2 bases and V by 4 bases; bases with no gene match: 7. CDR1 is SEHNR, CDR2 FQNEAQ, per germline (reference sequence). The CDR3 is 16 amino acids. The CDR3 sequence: CASSSGLAQITDTQYF. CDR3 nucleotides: TGTGCCAGCAGCTCTGGACTAGCGCAGATCACAGATACGCAGTATTTT.

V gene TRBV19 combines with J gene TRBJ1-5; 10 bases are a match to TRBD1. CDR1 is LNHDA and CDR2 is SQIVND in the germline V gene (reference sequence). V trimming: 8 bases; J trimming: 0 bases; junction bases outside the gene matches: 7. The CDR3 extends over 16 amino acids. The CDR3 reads CASRTGGVGSNQPQHF. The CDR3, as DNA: TGTGCCAGTCGGACAGGGGGTGTTGGTAGCAATCAGCCCCAGCATTTT.

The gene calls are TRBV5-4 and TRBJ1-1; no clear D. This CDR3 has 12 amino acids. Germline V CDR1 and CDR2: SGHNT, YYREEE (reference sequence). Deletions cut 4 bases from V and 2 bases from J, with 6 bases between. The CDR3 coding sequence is TGTGCCAGCAGCCACTATAACACTGAAGCTTTCTTT. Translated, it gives CASSHYNTEAFF.

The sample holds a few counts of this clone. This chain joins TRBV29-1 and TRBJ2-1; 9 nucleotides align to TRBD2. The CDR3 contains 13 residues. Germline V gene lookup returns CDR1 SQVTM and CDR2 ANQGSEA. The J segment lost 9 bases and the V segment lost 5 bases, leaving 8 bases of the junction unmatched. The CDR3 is CSVSAGGPVEQFF. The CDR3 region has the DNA TGCAGCGTTTCCGCGGGGGGGCCAGTTGAGCAGTTCTTC.

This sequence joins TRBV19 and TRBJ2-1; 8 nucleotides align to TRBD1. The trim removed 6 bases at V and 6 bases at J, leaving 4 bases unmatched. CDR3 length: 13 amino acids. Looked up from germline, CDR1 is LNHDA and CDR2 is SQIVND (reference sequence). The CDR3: CASSRGQGNEQFF. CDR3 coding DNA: TGTGCCAGTAGCCGCGGACAGGGCAATGAGCAGTTCTTC.

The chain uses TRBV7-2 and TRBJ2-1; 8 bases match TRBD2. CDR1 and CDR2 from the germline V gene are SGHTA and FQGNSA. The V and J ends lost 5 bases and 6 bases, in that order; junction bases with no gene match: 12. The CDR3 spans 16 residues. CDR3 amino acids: CASSPPRGGGLNEQFF. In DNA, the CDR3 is TGTGCCAGCAGCCCACCCCGGGGGGGCGGACTCAATGAGCAGTTCTTC.

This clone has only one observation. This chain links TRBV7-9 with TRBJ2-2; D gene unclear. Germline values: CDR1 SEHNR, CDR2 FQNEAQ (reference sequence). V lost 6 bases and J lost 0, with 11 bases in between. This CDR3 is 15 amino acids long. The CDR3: CASSSTYTNTGELFF. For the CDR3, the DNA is TGTGCCAGCAGTTCAACTTACACGAACACCGGGGAGCTGTTTTTT.

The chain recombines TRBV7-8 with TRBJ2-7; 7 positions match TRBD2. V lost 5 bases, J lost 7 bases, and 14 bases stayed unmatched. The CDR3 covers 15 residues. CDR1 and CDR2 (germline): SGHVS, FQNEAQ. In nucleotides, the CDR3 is TGTGCCAGCAGCCCCTTTTGGGGGAGGGCCTTAGAGCAGTACTTC. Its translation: CASSPFWGRALEQYF.